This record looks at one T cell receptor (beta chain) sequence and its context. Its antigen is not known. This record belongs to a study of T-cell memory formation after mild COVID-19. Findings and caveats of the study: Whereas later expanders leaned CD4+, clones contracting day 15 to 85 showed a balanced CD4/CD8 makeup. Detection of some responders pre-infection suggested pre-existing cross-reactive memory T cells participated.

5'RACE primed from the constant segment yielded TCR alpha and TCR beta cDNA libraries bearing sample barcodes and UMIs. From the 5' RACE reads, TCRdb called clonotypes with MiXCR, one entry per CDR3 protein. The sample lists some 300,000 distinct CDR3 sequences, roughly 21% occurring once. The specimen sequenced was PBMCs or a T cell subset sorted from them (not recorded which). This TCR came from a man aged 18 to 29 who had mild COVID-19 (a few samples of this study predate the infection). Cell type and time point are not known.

CDR3 region: CASSLGVARDTQYF. DNA for the CDR3: TGTGCCAGCAGCTTAGGGGTAGCGAGGGATACGCAGTATTTT. The rearrangement joins TRBV11-2 to TRBJ2-3, with D possibly TRBD2 on 5 matching bases. Germline assignment: CDR1 SGHAT and CDR2 FQNNGV. Trimming took 1 base from V and 6 from J, leaving 11 bases between them. The CDR3 is made up of 14 amino acids.